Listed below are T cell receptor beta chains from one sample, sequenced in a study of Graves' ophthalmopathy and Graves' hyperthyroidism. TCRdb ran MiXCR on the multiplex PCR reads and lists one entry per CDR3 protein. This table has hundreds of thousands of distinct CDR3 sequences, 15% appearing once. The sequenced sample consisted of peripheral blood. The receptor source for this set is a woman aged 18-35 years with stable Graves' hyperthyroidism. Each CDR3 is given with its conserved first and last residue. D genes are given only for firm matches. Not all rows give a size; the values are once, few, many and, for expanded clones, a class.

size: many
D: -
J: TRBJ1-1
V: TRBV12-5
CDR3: CASGTGLGTEAFF
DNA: TGTGCTAGTGGAACAGGCCTGGGCACTGAAGCTTTCTTT

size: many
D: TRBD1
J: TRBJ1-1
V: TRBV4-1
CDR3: CASTPYSPRTGLNTEAFF
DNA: TGCGCCAGCACCCCTTACTCCCCGCGGACAGGGTTGAACACTGAAGCTTTCTTT

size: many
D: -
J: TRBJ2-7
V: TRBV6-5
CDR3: CASNPGTFSYEQYF
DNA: TGTGCCAGCAACCCGGGGACATTTTCCTACGAGCAGTACTTC

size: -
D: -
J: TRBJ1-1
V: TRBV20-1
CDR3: CSAWGDKAFF
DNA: TGCAGTGCGTGGGGGGACAAAGCTTTCTTT

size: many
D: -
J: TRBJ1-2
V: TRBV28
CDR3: CASTITGPRSRYTF
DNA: TGTGCCAGCACGATAACAGGGCCCCGTTCCCGCTACACCTTC

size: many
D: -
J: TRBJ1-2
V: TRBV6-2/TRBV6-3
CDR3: CASSYASLYGYTF
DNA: TGTGCCAGCAGTTACGCCAGCCTCTATGGCTACACCTTC

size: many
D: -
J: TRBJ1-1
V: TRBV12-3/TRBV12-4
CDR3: CASSLAPFTGVSPEAFF
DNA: TGTGCCAGCAGTTTAGCCCCCTTCACAGGCGTTTCCCCTGAAGCTTTCTTT

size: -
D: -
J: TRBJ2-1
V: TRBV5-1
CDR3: CASSLSPYNEQFF
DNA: TGCGCCAGCAGCTTGTCCCCCTACAATGAGCAGTTCTTC

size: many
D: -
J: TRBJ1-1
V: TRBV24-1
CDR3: CATSPGTGEAFF
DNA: TGTGCCACCAGCCCGGGAACGGGAGAAGCTTTCTTT

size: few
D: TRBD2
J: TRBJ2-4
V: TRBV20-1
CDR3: CSARRRGEAKNIKYF
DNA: TGCAGTGCCAGGCGGCGGGGGGAGGCCAAAAACATTAAGTACTTC

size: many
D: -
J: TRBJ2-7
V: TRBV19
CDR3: CASSISPTGLYEQYF
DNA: TGTGCCAGTAGTATAAGCCCGACAGGACTGTACGAGCAGTACTTC

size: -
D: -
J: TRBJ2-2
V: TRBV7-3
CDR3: CASSPQVSTGELFF
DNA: TGTGCCAGCAGCCCCCAAGTTAGCACCGGGGAGCTGTTTTTT

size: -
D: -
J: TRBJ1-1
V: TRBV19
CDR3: CAGSQFANTEAFF
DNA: TGTGCCGGTAGTCAGTTTGCGAACACTGAAGCTTTCTTT

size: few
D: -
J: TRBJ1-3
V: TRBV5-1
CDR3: CASSPQVSSGNTIYF
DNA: TGCGCCAGCAGTCCACAGGTTAGCTCTGGAAACACCATATATTTT

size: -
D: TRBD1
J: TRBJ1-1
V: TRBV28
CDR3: CASSLMDRGLTEAFF
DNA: TGTGCCAGCAGTTTGATGGACAGGGGGCTAACTGAAGCTTTCTTT

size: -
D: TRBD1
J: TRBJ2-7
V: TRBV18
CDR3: CASSLTGDVIYEQYF
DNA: TGTGCCAGCTCCCTCACAGGGGACGTAATCTACGAGCAGTACTTC

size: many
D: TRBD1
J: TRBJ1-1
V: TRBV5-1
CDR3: CASSSQGGVTEAFF
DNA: TGCGCCAGCAGCTCGCAGGGGGGGGTCACTGAAGCTTTCTTT

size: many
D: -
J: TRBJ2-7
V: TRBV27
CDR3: CASSLSQGSYEQYF
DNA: TGTGCCAGCAGTTTATCACAGGGTAGCTACGAGCAGTACTTC

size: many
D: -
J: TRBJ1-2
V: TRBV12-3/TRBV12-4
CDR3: CASSDGMGGYTF
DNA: TGTGCCAGCAGTGACGGGATGGGTGGCTACACCTTC

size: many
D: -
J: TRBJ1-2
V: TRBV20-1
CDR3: CSAISDGYTF
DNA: TGCAGTGCTATTTCTGACGGCTACACCTTC